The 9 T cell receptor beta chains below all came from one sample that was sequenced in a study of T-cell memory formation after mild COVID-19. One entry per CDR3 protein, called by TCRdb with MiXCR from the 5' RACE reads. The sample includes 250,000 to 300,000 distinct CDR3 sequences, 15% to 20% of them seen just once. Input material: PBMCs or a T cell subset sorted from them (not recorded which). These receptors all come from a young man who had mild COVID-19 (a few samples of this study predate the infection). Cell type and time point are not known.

The CDR3 DNA reads as TGCAGTGGGGTGACAGGGGGCCGAGAGACCCAGTACTTC. It translates to CSGVTGGRETQYF. The genes are TRBV20-1 and TRBJ2-5; TRBD1 matches 10 bases. Trimming removed 7 bases from V and 4 bases from J; junction bases left unmatched: 6. Germline assignment: CDR1 DFQATT and CDR2 SNEGSKA (reference sequence). The CDR3 sequence is 13 residues long.

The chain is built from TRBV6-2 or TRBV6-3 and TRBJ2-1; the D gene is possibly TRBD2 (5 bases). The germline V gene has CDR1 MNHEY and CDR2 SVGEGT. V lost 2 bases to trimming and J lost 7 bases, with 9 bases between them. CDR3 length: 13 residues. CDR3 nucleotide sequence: TGTGCCAGCAGTTACAGCTGGGAGAATGAGCAGTTCTTC. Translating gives CASSYSWENEQFF.

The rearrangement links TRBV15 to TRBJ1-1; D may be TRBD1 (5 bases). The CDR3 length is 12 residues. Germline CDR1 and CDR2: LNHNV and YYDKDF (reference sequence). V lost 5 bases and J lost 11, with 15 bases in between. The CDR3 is CATSWGKDAAFF. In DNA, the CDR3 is TGTGCCACCAGCTGGGGGAAGGATGCGGCTTTCTTT.

CDR3 amino acids: CASSFRLSGGTGELFF. The CDR3 DNA follows: TGTGCCAGCAGTTTCCGACTTAGCGGGGGGACCGGGGAGCTGTTTTTT. V is TRBV12-3 or TRBV12-4 and J is TRBJ2-2, with 10 bases identical to TRBD2. This CDR3 contains 16 residues. Germline trimming cut 3 bases from V and 5 bases from J; bases unmatched to any gene: 6.

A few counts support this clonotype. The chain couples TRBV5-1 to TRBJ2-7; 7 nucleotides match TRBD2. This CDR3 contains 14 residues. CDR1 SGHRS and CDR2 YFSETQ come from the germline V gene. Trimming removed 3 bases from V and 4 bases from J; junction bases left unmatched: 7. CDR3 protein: CASSSAGVSYEQYF. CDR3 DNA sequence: TGCGCCAGCAGCTCCGCGGGGGTCTCGTACGAGCAGTACTTC.

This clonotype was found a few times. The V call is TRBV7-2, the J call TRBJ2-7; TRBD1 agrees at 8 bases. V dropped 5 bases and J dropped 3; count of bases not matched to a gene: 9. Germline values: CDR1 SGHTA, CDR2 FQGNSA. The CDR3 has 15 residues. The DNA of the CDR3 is TGTGCCAGCAGCCGTATACCAGGGGGCAGCTACGAGCAGTACTTC. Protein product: CASSRIPGGSYEQYF.

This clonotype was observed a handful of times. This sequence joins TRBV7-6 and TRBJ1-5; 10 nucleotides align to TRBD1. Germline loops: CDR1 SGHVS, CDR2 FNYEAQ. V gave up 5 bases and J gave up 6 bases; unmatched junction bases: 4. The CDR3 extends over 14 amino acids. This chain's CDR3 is CASSEDRGGQPQHF. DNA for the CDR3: TGTGCCAGCAGCGAGGACAGGGGGGGTCAGCCCCAGCATTTT. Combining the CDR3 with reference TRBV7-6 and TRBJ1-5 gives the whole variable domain GAGVSQSPRYKVTKRGQDVALRCDPISGHVSLYWYRQALGQGPEFLTYFNYEAQQDKSGLPNDRFSAERPEGSISTLTIQRTEQRDSAMYRCASSEDRGGQPQHFGDGTRLSIL.

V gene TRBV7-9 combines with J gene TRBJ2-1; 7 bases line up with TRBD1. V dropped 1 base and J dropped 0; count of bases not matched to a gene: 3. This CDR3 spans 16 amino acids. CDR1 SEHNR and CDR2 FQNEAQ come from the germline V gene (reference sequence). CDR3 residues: CASSLETGFSYNEQFF. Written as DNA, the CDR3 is TGTGCCAGCAGCTTAGAGACAGGGTTCTCCTACAATGAGCAGTTCTTC.

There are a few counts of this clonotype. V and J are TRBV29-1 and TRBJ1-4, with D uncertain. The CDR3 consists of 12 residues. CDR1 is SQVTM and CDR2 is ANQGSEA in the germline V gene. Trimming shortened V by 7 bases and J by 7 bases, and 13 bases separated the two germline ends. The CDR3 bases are TGCAGCGGGGCCCTGTGGGGTGAAAAACTGTTTTTT. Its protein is CSGALWGEKLFF.